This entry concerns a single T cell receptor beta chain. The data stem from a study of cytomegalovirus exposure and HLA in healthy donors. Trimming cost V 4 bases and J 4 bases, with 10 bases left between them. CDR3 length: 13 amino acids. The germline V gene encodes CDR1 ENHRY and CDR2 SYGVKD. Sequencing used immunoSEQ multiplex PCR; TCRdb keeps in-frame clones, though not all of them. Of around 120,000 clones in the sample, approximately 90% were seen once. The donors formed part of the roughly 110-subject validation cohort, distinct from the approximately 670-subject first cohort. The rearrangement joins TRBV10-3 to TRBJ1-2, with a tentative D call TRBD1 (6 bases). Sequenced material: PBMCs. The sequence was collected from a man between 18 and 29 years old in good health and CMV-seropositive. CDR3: CAISGGQIYGYTF. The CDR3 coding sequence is TGTGCCATCAGTGGCGGACAGATCTATGGCTACACCTTC.